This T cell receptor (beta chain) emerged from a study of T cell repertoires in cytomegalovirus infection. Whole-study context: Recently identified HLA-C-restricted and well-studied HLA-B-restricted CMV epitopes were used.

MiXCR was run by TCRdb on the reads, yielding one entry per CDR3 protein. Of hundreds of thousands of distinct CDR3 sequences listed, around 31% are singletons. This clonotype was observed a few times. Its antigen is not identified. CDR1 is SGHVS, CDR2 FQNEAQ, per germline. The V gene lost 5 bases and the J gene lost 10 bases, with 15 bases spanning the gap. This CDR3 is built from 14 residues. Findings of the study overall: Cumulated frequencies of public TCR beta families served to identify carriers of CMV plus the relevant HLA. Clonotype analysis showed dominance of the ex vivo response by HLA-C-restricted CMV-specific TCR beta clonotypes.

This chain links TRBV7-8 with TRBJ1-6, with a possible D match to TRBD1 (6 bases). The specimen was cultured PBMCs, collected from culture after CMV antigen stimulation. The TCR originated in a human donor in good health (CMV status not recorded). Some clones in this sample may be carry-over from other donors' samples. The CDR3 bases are TGTGCCAGCAGCGAACAGGGTAGGGGCTCACCCCTCCACTTT. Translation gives CASSEQGRGSPLHF.